This is a list of T cell receptor beta chains from one sample in a study of T cell responses to AZD1222 COVID-19 vaccine. Clones were sequenced by immunoSEQ multiplex PCR, and TCRdb holds only the in-frame ones, with some missing. This sample yields about 140,000 clones, of which about 89% are seen a single time; roughly 7.5% belongs to the top ten. This specimen consisted of peripheral blood, obtained 28 days after the second dose of the MenACWY control vaccine. The receptors come from an adult who received the MenACWY meningococcal vaccine as a control. Both conserved end residues are part of each CDR3. Each record gives: J gene, V gene, CDR3 protein.

>TRBJ2-5|TRBV29-1
CSDLTGPGTQYF
>TRBJ1-4|TRBV28
CASSLSQSTNEKLFF
>TRBJ2-7|TRBV3-1/TRBV3-2
CASSQDRGQGAYEQYF
>TRBJ1-5|TRBV6-1
CASSERGQHF
>TRBJ1-3|TRBV9
CASSVDPGFSGNTIYF
>TRBJ2-5|TRBV5-1
CASTLPAGGGSETQYF
>TRBJ1-1|TRBV7-6
CASSLGQGLNTEAFF
>TRBJ1-1|TRBV7-2
CASSPVDRGPNTEAFF
>TRBJ2-4|TRBV6-4
CASIGQQFRNIQYF
>TRBJ1-2|TRBV19
CASSLPGKSYGYTF
>TRBJ2-4|TRBV3-1/TRBV3-2
CASSQAGFAKNIQYF
>TRBJ2-5|TRBV11-1
CASSLNRAGQETQYF
>TRBJ2-2|TRBV28
CASSKPWGPGELFF
>TRBJ2-2|TRBV30
CAWRAGGLGTGELFF